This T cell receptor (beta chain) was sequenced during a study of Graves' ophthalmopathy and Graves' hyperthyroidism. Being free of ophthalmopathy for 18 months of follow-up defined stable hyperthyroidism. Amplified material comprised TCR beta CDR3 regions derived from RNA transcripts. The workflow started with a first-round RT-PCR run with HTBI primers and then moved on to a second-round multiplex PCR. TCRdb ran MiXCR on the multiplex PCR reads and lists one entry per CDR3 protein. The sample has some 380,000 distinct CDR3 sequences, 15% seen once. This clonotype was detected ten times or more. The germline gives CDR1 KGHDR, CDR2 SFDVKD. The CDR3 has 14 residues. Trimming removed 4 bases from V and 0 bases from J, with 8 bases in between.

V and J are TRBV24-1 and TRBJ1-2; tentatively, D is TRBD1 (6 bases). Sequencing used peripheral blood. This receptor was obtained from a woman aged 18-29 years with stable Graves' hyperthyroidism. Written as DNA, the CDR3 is TGTGCCACCAGTGACAGGGGCCCTAACTATGGCTACACCTTC. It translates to CATSDRGPNYGYTF.